These T cell receptor beta chains were read from a single sample in a study of OX40 agonist ivuxolimab in advanced cancers. TCRdb keeps only in-frame clones here, not all; method: immunoSEQ multiplex PCR. The sample records about 30,000 clones, around 83% being singletons. The starting material was CD4+ or CD8+ T cells sorted from blood, obtained in a trial of the OX40 agonist ivuxolimab. All receptors come from an adult with an advanced solid tumor such as melanoma, head and neck, liver or kidney cancer. Both conserved end residues are part of each CDR3. Each record gives: clone size, D gene, J gene, V gene, CDR3 protein, CDR3 DNA. A D gene is named only where the DNA matches it firmly. For some rows the clone size is stated as once, few or many, or as a class when expanded; others skip it.

>NA|NA|TRBJ2-5|TRBV5-1
CASSLGLPSETQYF
TGCGCCAGCAGCCTGGGACTCCCAAGCGAGACCCAGTACTTC
>NA|NA|TRBJ2-3|TRBV19
CASSISAADTQYF
TGTGCCAGTAGTATTAGTGCGGCAGATACGCAGTATTTT
>NA|NA|TRBJ1-3|TRBV19
CASSHTGSYTGNTIYF
TGTGCCAGTAGCCATACCGGGAGTTATACTGGAAACACCATATATTTT
>NA|NA|TRBJ2-1|TRBV7-6
CASSLGGAGGYNEQFF
TGTGCCAGCAGCTTAGGAGGGGCGGGCGGATACAATGAGCAGTTCTTC
>NA|NA|TRBJ2-1|TRBV4-1
CASSQSRGAEQFF
TGCGCCAGCAGCCAATCCAGGGGTGCGGAGCAGTTCTTC
>NA|NA|TRBJ2-1|TRBV6-6
CASSYGGNEQFF
TGTGCCAGCAGTTACGGTGGCAATGAGCAGTTCTTC
>once|TRBD1|TRBJ1-2|TRBV18
CASSDRVRYGYTF
TGTGCCAGCTCGGACAGGGTCCGGTATGGCTACACCTTC
>NA|NA|TRBJ1-5|TRBV5-1
CASSFVGYKAQPQHF
TGCGCCAGCAGCTTCGTTGGATACAAAGCCCAGCCCCAGCATTTT
>NA|NA|TRBJ2-3|TRBV2
CASSGTPASTDTQYF
TGTGCCAGCAGTGGGACACCCGCTAGCACAGATACGCAGTATTTT
>NA|NA|TRBJ2-7|TRBV2
CASSESATPEQYF
TGTGCCAGCAGTGAATCCGCTACCCCCGAGCAGTACTTC
>NA|NA|TRBJ2-1|TRBV5-1
CASSPAGDPYNEQFF
TGCGCCAGCAGCCCCGCAGGAGACCCCTACAATGAGCAGTTCTTC
>medium-sized|TRBD1|TRBJ1-2|TRBV5-1
CASSFQTGGNGYTF
TGCGCCAGCAGCTTCCAGACAGGGGGGAATGGCTACACCTTC
>few|NA|TRBJ1-5|TRBV30
CAWSVLGAQPQHF
TGTGCCTGGAGTGTACTAGGAGCTCAGCCCCAGCATTTT
>once|NA|TRBJ2-1|TRBV19
CASSMFLWDSTYNEQFF
TGTGCCAGTAGTATGTTTCTCTGGGACTCGACCTACAATGAGCAGTTCTTC
>NA|TRBD1|TRBJ2-2|TRBV19
CASNQQGTGELFF
TGTGCCAGTAACCAACAGGGGACCGGGGAGCTGTTTTTT
>NA|TRBD1|TRBJ1-3|TRBV7-9
CASSLGRTGGLGSGNTIYF
TGTGCCAGCAGCCTAGGGAGGACAGGGGGCTTAGGCTCTGGAAACACCATATATTTT
>NA|TRBD1|TRBJ1-1|TRBV6-1
CASGAPPGQGMAFF
TGTGCCAGCGGTGCCCCGCCGGGACAGGGTATGGCTTTCTTT
>NA|TRBD2|TRBJ2-7|TRBV11-2
CASSRLAGLAAYEQYF
TGTGCCAGCAGCCGGCTAGCGGGTCTGGCGGCCTACGAGCAGTACTTC
>few|NA|TRBJ1-3|TRBV5-1
CASSLVGNSGNTIYF
TGCGCCAGCAGCTTGGTGGGGAACTCTGGAAACACCATATATTTT
>NA|TRBD2|TRBJ2-7|TRBV29-1
CGVVGTSELYEQYF
TGCGGCGTAGTAGGGACTAGCGAGCTCTACGAGCAGTACTTC
>NA|TRBD2|TRBJ2-3|TRBV29-1
CSVALAGGADTQYF
TGCAGCGTTGCACTAGCGGGGGGCGCAGATACGCAGTATTTT
>NA|TRBD1|TRBJ2-1|TRBV15
CATSEQTGGSYNEQFF
TGTGCCACCAGCGAGCAAACAGGGGGCTCCTACAATGAGCAGTTCTTC
>NA|NA|TRBJ2-2|TRBV10-3
CAISEGGFGELFF
TGTGCCATCAGTGAAGGGGGATTCGGGGAGCTGTTTTTT
>NA|NA|TRBJ2-1|TRBV20-1
CSVKVYNEQFF
TGCAGTGTTAAAGTCTACAATGAGCAGTTCTTC
>NA|NA|TRBJ1-4|TRBV5-5
CASSVGGIRDEKLFF
TGTGCCAGCAGTGTAGGTGGGATCCGGGATGAAAAACTGTTTTTT
>NA|TRBD1|TRBJ1-2|TRBV5-1
CASSLAQGDGYTF
TGCGCCAGCAGCTTGGCACAGGGGGATGGCTACACCTTC
>NA|NA|TRBJ1-1|TRBV18
CASSPQEYIEAFF
TGTGCCAGCTCCCCTCAAGAGTACATTGAAGCTTTCTTT
>NA|NA|TRBJ2-2|TRBV18
CASSPRPQTGELFF
TGTGCCAGCTCTCCCAGGCCTCAAACCGGGGAGCTGTTTTTT
>NA|NA|TRBJ1-1|TRBV28
CASSSAVKTEAFF
TGTGCCAGCAGTAGCGCAGTGAAAACTGAAGCTTTCTTT
>NA|NA|TRBJ2-2|TRBV5-1
CASSLGWDGRHTGELFF
TGCGCCAGCAGCTTGGGGTGGGACGGCAGGCACACCGGGGAGCTGTTTTTT
>NA|NA|TRBJ1-1|TRBV2
CASSELGGVTEAFF
TGTGCCAGCAGTGAATTGGGGGGCGTCACTGAAGCTTTCTTT
>few|NA|TRBJ1-5|TRBV2
CASSERQAQPQHF
TGTGCCAGCAGTGAACGGCAGGCGCAGCCCCAGCATTTT
>once|NA|TRBJ2-3|TRBV6-1
CAISQGTGGTDTQYF
TGTGCCATCTCACAGGGTACAGGTGGGACAGATACGCAGTATTTT
>NA|NA|TRBJ2-5|TRBV12-2
CASRSSRDLETQYF
TGTGCAAGTCGCTCATCTAGGGATTTGGAGACCCAGTACTTC
>few|NA|TRBJ2-5|TRBV2
CASKSDGETQYF
TGTGCCAGCAAGTCAGATGGTGAGACCCAGTACTTC
>NA|NA|TRBJ1-5|TRBV6-1
CASSGAYHSNQPQHF
TGTGCCAGCAGTGGGGCATATCATAGCAATCAGCCCCAGCATTTT
>NA|NA|TRBJ1-2|TRBV21-1
CASSKDGYGYTF
TGTGCCAGCAGCAAAGACGGCTATGGCTACACCTTC
>NA|TRBD1|TRBJ2-7|TRBV15
CATSRGQGTYEQYF
TGTGCCACCAGCAGAGGACAGGGCACCTACGAGCAGTACTTC
>NA|TRBD1|TRBJ1-5|TRBV6-1
CASSDLGQLSNQPQHF
TGTGCCAGCAGTGACCTGGGACAGCTTAGCAATCAGCCCCAGCATTTT
>NA|NA|TRBJ2-7|TRBV7-2
CASSPAGRSYEQYF
TGTGCCAGCAGTCCGGCGGGCCGCTCCTACGAGCAGTACTTC
>NA|TRBD1|TRBJ2-2|TRBV7-7
CASSLMGQGTGELFF
TGTGCTAGCAGCTTAATGGGACAGGGGACCGGGGAGCTGTTTTTT
>NA|NA|TRBJ2-5|TRBV9
CASSSPGEKETQYF
TGTGCCAGCAGCTCCCCGGGAGAAAAAGAGACCCAGTACTTC
>once|NA|TRBJ1-6|TRBV30
CAWGRQAVNSPLHF
TGTGCCTGGGGCCGACAGGCGGTGAATTCACCCCTCCACTTT
>NA|NA|TRBJ2-3|TRBV6-6
CASSLGGTGTDTQYF
TGTGCCAGCAGTTTGGGAGGTACGGGCACAGATACGCAGTATTTT
>NA|NA|TRBJ2-1|TRBV12-5
CASGLVRTYAGPSEQFF
TGTGCTAGTGGTTTGGTAAGGACGTATGCGGGCCCCAGTGAGCAGTTCTTC
>NA|NA|TRBJ2-7|TRBV19
CASSMRADEQYF
TGTGCCAGTAGTATGCGGGCCGACGAGCAGTACTTC
>NA|NA|TRBJ1-1|TRBV14
CASSQVAGDGAFF
TGTGCCAGCAGCCAAGTGGCAGGAGATGGAGCTTTCTTT
>NA|NA|TRBJ1-5|TRBV19
CASNPGPPPIVSNQPQHF
TGTGCCAGTAACCCGGGTCCTCCCCCTATCGTTAGCAATCAGCCCCAGCATTTT
>NA|NA|TRBJ2-2|TRBV6-6
CASTKNGRADTGELFF
TGTGCCAGCACTAAGAACGGCAGGGCGGACACCGGGGAGCTGTTTTTT
>NA|TRBD1|TRBJ2-1|TRBV9
CASSERGTGLSYNEQFF
TGTGCCAGCAGCGAGAGAGGGACAGGGCTTTCCTACAATGAGCAGTTCTTC
>few|NA|TRBJ1-2|TRBV10-3
CAIGQTYGYTF
TGTGCCATCGGACAGACCTATGGCTACACCTTC
>NA|NA|TRBJ1-1|TRBV4-1
CASSQEGIENTEAFF
TGCGCCAGCAGCCAAGAGGGAATAGAGAACACTGAAGCTTTCTTT
>NA|TRBD1|TRBJ1-4|TRBV6-5
CASTQGLDRGRLFF
TGTGCCAGCACCCAAGGCCTTGACAGGGGGCGCCTGTTTTTT
>NA|NA|TRBJ2-5|TRBV5-4
CASSLAGTPETQYF
TGTGCCAGCAGCTTGGCCGGGACCCCAGAGACCCAGTACTTC
>few|TRBD1|TRBJ1-2|TRBV6-4
CASSDAVTGDRYGYTF
TGTGCCAGCAGTGACGCAGTTACAGGGGACCGCTATGGCTACACCTTC
>once|NA|TRBJ2-5|TRBV6-1
CASSKNQETQYF
TGTGCCAGCAGTAAGAACCAAGAGACCCAGTACTTC